This T cell receptor beta chain was captured by sequencing in a study of T cell changes during pregnancy in multiple sclerosis. V dropped 5 bases and J dropped 1 base, with 12 bases sitting between them. CDR1 LNHDA and CDR2 SQIVND come from the germline V gene (reference sequence). This CDR3 is 14 amino acids long. TCRdb keeps only in-frame clones here, not all; method: immunoSEQ multiplex PCR. The sample holds roughly 39,000 clones, roughly 91% seen once. The source material was CD4+ T cells from peripheral blood mononuclear cells, sampled after pregnancy. This chain joins TRBV19 and TRBJ2-7, with D maybe TRBD2 (6 bases). This sequence originates from a female donor in good health, enrolled as a control in a pregnancy study. CDR3 sequence reads: CASSPGTRSYEQYF. Here the CDR3 DNA reads TGTGCCAGTAGTCCCGGGACTCGTTCCTACGAGCAGTACTTC.